Sequencing of this TCR beta chain was carried out in a study of identifying expanded T cells in peripheral blood. Sequencing was performed with immunoSEQ multiplex PCR; in TCRdb, only in-frame clones are kept and a portion is missing. The sample yields about 78,000 clones, approximately 84% seen once. Sample: blood. This sequence originates from a person aged 18 to 70 in good health.

The CDR3 sequence: CATSILQVPTDTQYF. CDR3 nucleotides: TGTGCCACCAGCATTCTACAGGTCCCCACAGATACGCAGTATTTT. The chain uses TRBV15 and TRBJ2-3; tentatively, D is TRBD1 (5 bases). The CDR3 contains 15 residues. In germline, CDR1 is LNHNV, CDR2 YYDKDF (reference sequence). V was cut by 4 bases and J by 2 bases, with 13 bases left in between. Full variable domain (rest looked up from reference TRBV15 and TRBJ2-3): DAMVIQNPRYQVTQFGKPVTLSCSQTLNHNVMYWYQQKSSQAPKLLFHYYDKDFNNEADTPDNFQSRRPNTSFCFLDIRSPGLGDTAMYLCATSILQVPTDTQYFGPGTRLTVL.